This paragraph covers one T cell receptor (beta chain) sequence. This clone was counted once. It lacks a known antigen. Per-nucleotide qualities are absent, and no much larger clonotype sits a single base away. The CDR1 and CDR2 encoded by the germline V gene are SQVTM and ANQGSEA. The CDR3 holds 13 amino acids from the cysteine to the phenylalanine. Only the CDR3 part of the read is kept: 39 bases, read in frame from the first base. The V and J ends are trimmed by 5 bases and 5 bases, leaving 15 bases between them. In the prospective study, participants were about 18 to 95 years old, resided in about two dozen geographic areas of the United States, and were enrolled through a virtual design. In the prospective study, cohorts were assigned on the basis of participant-reported clinical history obtained from a screening survey and a study questionnaire. Recovered participants in ImmuneRACE Cohort 3 were defined as having two consecutive negative NP/OP PCR tests, clearance from a healthcare professional, or resolution of symptoms. Each participant in the prospective study had whole blood, serum and a nasopharyngeal or oropharyngeal swab collected by mobile phlebotomists. Prospective study participants could optionally give additional blood draws and questionnaires over a roughly 2-month period. Before DNA extraction, prospective study blood samples were shipped either frozen or at room temperature.

TCRbeta CDR3 regions were amplified from genomic DNA using the immunoSEQ Assay, a bias-controlled multiplex PCR. The original methods were these. The number of nucleated cells in each sample was estimated by amplification of reference gene primers within the assay. To quantify the absolute abundance of each unique TCRbeta CDR3 rearrangement, sequence reads were collapsed and filtered. For each sample, productive Simpson clonality was calculated as the square root of Simpson's diversity index over productive rearrangements. The clones in this table, taken by TCRdb from immuneACCESS, are in-frame only. Not every clone is retained; where verified, under half of the shortfall comes from an unresolved V gene, and the cause of the rest is unknown. That table gives V, J and clone size, and the DNA gave D and trimming. In all, the sample holds fewer than 350,000 clones, and 89% of those were seen once. 9.5% of the sample lies in the top ten.

These data originate in a study of blood T cell repertoires in COVID-19 (dated by TCRdb to the early 2020s). About the investigation overall: Samples from collaborators originated in the United States, Italy and Spain and spanned both the acute and convalescent phases of COVID-19. The material from the prospective study consisted of cDNA or gDNA derived from T cells, B-cell-depleted T cells, or PBMCs. Subjects who had been exposed to COVID-19, were actively infected with it, or had recovered from it provided the deeply sampled blood TCRbeta repertoires that made up the dataset. A freely available public database, intended as a resource for researchers studying the immune response to SARS-CoV-2, is where the repertoires were released. Samples came from the ongoing ImmuneRACE study (first 160 participants) plus 1,254 subjects from 6 global collaborators. Nearly every sample came with metadata listing a de-identified subject ID, COVID-19 status, age in years and sex. Where HLA class I and class II types were available, the types were taken from metadata supplied by the sample provider, not from assay-based typing.

Study-level results and caveats: The amount of clinical and demographic metadata varied by source and participant and was provided uncurated.

This receptor chain uses TRBV29-1 and TRBJ1-2; TRBD1 is a possible D gene, resting on 5 matching bases. The sequence derives from a woman aged 40 to 55 who had recovered from COVID-19. Sample: PBMCs or T cells enriched from blood (not recorded which). This receptor has the CDR3 CSVRPPGSYGYTF. The DNA reads as follows: TGCAGCGTTAGGCCACCAGGGTCATATGGCTACACCTTC.